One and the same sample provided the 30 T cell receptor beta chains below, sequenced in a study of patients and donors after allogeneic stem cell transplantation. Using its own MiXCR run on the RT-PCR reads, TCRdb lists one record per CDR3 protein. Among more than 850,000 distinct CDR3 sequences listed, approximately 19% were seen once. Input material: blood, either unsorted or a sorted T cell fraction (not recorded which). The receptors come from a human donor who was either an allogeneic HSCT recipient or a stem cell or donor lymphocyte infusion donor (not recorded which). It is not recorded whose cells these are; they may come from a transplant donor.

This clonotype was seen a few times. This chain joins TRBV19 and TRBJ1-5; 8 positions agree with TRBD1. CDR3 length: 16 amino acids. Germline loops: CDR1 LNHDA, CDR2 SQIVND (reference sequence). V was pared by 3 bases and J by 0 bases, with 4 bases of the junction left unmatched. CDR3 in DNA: TGTGCCAGTAGTATCCCGGGACAGGTTAGCAATCAGCCCCAGCATTTT. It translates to CASSIPGQVSNQPQHF.

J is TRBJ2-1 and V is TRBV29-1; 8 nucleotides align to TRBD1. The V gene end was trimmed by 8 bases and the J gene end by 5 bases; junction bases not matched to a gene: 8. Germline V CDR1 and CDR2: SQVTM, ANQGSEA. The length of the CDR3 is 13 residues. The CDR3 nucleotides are TGCAGCCCCCCGGGACAGGTGGACAATGAGCAGTTCTTC. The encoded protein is CSPPGQVDNEQFF.

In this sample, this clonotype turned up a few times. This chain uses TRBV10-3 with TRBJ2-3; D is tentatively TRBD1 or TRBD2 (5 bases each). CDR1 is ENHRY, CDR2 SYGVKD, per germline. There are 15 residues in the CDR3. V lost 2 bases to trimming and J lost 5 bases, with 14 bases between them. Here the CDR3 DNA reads TGTGCCATCAGTGAGCCGACCGGGGCACAAGATACGCAGTATTTT. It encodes CAISEPTGAQDTQYF.

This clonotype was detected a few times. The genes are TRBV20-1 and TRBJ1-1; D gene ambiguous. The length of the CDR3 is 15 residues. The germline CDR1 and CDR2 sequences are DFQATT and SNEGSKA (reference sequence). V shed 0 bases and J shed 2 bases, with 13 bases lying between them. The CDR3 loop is CSARDLGSDNTEAFF. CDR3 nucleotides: TGCAGTGCTAGAGATCTGGGCAGTGATAACACTGAAGCTTTCTTT.

CDR3 in DNA: TGTGCCAGCAGTTTTAGACTAGCGGGAGAAAAAACCGAGCAGTACTTC. Residues: CASSFRLAGEKTEQYF. The chain joins TRBV12-3 or TRBV12-4 to TRBJ2-7; 12 bases map to TRBD2. The CDR3 extends over 16 amino acids. V shed 3 bases and J 6 bases; nucleotides not matched to a gene: 9.

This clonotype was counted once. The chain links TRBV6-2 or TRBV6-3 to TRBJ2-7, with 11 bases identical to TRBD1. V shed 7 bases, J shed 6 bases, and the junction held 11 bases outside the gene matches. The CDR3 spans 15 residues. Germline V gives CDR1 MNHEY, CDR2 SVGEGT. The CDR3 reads CASKSDRTGGAEQYF. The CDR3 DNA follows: TGTGCCAGCAAATCCGATCGGACAGGGGGCGCCGAGCAGTACTTC.

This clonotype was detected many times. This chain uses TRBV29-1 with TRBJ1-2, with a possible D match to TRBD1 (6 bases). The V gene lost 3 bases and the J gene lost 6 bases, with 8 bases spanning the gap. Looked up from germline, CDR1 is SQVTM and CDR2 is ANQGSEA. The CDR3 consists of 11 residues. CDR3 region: CSVDHRDGYTF. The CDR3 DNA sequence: TGCAGCGTTGACCACAGGGATGGCTACACCTTC.

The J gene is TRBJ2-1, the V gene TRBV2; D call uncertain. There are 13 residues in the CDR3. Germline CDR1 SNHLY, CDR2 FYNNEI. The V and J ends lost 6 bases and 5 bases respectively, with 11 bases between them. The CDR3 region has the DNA TGTGCCAGCAGCCTCCTTAAGAACAATGAGCAGTTCTTC. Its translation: CASSLLKNNEQFF.

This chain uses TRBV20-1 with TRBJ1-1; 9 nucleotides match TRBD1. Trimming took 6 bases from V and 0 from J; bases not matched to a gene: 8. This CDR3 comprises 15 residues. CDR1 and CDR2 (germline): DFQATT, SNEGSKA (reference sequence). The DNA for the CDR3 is TGCAGTGCGGACACGGGACAGGGCCTGAACACTGAAGCTTTCTTT. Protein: CSADTGQGLNTEAFF.

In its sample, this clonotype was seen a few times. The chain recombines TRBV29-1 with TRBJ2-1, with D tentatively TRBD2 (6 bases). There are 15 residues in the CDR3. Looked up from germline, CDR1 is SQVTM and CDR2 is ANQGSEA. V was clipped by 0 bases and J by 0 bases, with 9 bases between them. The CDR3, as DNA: TGCAGCGTTGAAGATCCCGGGAGCTCCTACAATGAGCAGTTCTTC. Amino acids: CSVEDPGSSYNEQFF.

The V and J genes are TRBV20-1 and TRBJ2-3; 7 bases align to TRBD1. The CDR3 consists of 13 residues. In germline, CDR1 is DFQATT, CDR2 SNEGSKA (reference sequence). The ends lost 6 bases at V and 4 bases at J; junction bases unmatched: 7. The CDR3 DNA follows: TGCAGTGCCCTAGGCGGACAGGCAGATACGCAGTATTTT. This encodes CSALGGQADTQYF.

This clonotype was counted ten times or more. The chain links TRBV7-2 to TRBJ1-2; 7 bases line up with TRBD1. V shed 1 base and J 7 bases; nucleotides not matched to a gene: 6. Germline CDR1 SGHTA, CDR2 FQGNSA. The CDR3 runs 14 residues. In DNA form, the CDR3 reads TGTGCCAGCAGCTTAGAAGGGGGCAGGGGTGGCTACACCTTC. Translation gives CASSLEGGRGGYTF.

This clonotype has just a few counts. This chain's CDR3 is CASSYSSRTGVEQYF. The CDR3 DNA is TGTGCCAGCAGTTACTCGAGCAGGACAGGCGTCGAGCAGTACTTC. The genes are TRBV6-5 and TRBJ2-7; TRBD1 agrees at 7 bases. This CDR3 is built from 15 residues. V was pared by 0 bases and J by 6 bases, with 8 bases of the junction left unmatched. Germline-derived CDR1 and CDR2 are MNHEY and SVGAGI.

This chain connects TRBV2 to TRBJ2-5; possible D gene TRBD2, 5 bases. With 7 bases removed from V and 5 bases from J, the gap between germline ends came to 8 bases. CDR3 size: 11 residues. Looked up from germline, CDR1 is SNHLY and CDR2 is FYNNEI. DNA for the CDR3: TGTGCCAGCACCCGGAGGGAGACCCAGTACTTC. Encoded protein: CASTRRETQYF.

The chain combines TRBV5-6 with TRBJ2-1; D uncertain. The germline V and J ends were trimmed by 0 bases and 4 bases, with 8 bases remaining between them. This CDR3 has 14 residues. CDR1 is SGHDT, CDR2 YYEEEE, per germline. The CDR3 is CASSLEALYNEQFF. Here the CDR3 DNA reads TGTGCCAGCAGCTTGGAGGCACTTTACAATGAGCAGTTCTTC.

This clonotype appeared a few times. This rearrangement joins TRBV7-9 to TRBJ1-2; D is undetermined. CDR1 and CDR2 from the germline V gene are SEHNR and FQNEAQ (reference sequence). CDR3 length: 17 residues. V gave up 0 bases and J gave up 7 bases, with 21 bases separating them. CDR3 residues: CASSLAGQDPILRGYTF. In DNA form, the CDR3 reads TGTGCCAGCAGCTTAGCAGGCCAGGACCCCATCTTGCGTGGCTACACCTTC.

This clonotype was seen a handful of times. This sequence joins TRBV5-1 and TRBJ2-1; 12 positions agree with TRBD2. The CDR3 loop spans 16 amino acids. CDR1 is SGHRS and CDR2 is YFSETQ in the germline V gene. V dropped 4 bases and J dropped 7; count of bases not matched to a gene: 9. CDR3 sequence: CASSIETSGRTNEQFF. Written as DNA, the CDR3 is TGCGCCAGCAGCATTGAGACTAGCGGGAGAACGAATGAGCAGTTCTTC.

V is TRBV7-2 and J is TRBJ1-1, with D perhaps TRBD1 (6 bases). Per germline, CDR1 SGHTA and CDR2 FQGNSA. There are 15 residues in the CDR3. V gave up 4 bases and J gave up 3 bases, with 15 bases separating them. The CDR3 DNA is TGTGCCAGCAGCTCCCGGGACACCGGTGACACTGAAGCTTTCTTT. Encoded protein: CASSSRDTGDTEAFF.

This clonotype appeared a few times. CDR3 coding DNA: TGTGCCAGCAGAGGAGCGGGAACTCACGAGCAGTACTTC. Its protein product is CASRGAGTHEQYF. The V gene is TRBV6-6, the J gene TRBJ2-7, with 7 nucleotides matching TRBD2. CDR3 length equals 13 residues. Trimming removed 6 bases from V and 5 bases from J; junction bases left unmatched: 7. Germline-derived CDR1 and CDR2 are MNHNY and SVGAGI (reference sequence).

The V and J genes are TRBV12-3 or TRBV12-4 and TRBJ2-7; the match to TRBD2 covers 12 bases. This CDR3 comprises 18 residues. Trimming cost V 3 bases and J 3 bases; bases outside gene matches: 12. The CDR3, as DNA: TGTGCCAGCAGTTTCCGGACTAGCGGGAACACACCCTTCTACGAGCAGTACTTC. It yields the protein CASSFRTSGNTPFYEQYF.

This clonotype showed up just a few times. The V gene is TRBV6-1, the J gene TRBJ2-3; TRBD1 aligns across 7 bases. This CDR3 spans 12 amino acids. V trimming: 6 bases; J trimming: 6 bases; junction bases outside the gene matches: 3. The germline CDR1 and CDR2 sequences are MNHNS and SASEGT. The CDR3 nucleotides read TGTGCCAGCAGCAAACAGGGGGATACGCAGTATTTT. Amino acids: CASSKQGDTQYF.

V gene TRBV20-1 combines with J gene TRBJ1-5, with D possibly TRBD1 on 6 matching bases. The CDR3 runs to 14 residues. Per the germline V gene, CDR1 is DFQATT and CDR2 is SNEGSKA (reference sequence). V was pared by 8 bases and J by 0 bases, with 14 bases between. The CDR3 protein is CSTYRQDSNQPQHF. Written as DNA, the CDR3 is TGCAGTACGTATCGACAGGATAGCAATCAGCCCCAGCATTTT.

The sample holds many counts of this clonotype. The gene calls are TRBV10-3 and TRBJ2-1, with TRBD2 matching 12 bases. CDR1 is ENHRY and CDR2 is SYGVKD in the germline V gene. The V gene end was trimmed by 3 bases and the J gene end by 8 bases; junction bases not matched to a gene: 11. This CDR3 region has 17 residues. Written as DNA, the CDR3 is TGTGCCATCAGTGATCCCATGTCTAGCGGGGGGGCCTATGAGCAGTTCTTC. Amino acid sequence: CAISDPMSSGGAYEQFF.

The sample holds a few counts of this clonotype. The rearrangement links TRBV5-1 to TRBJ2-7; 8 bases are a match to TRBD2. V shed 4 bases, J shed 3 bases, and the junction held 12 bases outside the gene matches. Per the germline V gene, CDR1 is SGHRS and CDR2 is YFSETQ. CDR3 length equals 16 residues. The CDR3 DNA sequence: TGCGCCAGCAGCCCCGTAGCGGGAAGTAACCTCTACGAGCAGTACTTC. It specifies CASSPVAGSNLYEQYF.

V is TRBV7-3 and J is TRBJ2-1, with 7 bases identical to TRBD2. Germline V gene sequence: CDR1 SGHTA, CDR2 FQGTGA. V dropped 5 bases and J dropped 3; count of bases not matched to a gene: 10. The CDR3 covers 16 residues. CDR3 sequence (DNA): TGTGCCAGCAGCCGAAATGGCGGGGGAAACTACAATGAGCAGTTCTTC. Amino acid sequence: CASSRNGGGNYNEQFF.

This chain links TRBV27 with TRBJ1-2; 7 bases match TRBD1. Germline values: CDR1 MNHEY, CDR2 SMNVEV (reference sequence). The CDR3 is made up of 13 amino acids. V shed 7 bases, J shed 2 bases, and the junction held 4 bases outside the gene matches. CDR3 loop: CASKGQENYGYTF. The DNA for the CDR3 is TGTGCCAGCAAAGGACAGGAGAACTATGGCTACACCTTC.

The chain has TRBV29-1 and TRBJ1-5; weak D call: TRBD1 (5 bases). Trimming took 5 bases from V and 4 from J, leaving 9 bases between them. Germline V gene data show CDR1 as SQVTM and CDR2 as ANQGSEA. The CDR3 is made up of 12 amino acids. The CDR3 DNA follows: TGCAGCGTTTTAGACAGAAATCAGCCCCAGCATTTT. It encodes CSVLDRNQPQHF.

The CDR3 here is CASSLRPLIMSGYTF. CDR3 bases: TGTGCCAGCAGCTTACGACCTCTAATTATGAGCGGCTACACCTTC. V and J are TRBV7-9 and TRBJ1-2; D is ambiguous. Trimming removed 2 bases from V and 8 bases from J, with 18 bases in between. CDR1 and CDR2 from the germline V gene are SEHNR and FQNEAQ (reference sequence). This CDR3 is built from 15 residues.

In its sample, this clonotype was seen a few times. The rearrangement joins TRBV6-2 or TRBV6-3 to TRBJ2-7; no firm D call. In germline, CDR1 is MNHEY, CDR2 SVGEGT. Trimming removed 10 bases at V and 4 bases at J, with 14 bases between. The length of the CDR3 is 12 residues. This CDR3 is CATSRTEYEQYF. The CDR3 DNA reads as TGTGCCACCAGCAGGACCGAGTACGAGCAGTACTTC.

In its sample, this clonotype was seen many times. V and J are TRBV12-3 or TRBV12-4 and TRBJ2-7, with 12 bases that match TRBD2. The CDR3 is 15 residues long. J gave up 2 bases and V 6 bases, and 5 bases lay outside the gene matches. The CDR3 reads CASRPSGGAPYEQYF. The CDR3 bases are TGTGCCAGCAGGCCTAGCGGGGGGGCCCCCTACGAGCAGTACTTC.